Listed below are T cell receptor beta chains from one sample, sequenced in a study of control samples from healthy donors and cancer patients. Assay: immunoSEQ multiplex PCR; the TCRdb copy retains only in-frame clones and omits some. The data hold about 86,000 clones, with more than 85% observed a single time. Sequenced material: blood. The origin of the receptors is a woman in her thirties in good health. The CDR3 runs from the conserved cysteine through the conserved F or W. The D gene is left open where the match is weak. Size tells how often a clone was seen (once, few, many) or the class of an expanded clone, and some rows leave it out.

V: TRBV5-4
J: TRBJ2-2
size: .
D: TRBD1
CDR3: CASSPGQDIGELFF
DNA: TGTGCCAGCAGCCCGGGACAGGATATCGGGGAGCTGTTTTTT

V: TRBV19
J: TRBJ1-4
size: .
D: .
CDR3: CASSYRSTNEKLFF
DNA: TGTGCCAGTAGTTACAGATCAACTAATGAAAAACTGTTTTTT

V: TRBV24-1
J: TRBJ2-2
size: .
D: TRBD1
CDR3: CATSDLWTGGTGELFF
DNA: TGTGCCACCAGTGATTTGTGGACAGGGGGAACCGGGGAGCTGTTTTTT

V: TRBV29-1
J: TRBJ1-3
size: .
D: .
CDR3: CSVRSAQNTDTIYF
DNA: TGCAGCGTCCGGTCCGCCCAAAACACGGACACCATATATTTT

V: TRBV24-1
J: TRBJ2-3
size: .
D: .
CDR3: CATSTPDLPHHTDTQYF
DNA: TGTGCCACCAGCACCCCGGATCTTCCCCATCACACAGATACGCAGTATTTT

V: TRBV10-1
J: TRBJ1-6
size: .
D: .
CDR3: CASSGSVNSPLHF
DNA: TGCGCCAGCAGTGGATCGGTTAATTCACCCCTCCACTTT

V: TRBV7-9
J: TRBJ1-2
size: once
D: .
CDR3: CASSFASGVGYGYTF
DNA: TGTGCCAGCAGCTTTGCTTCTGGGGTCGGGTATGGCTACACCTTC

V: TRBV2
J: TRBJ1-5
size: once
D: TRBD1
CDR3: CASSTKPGTGGSQPQHF
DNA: TGTGCCAGCAGTACTAAACCCGGGACAGGGGGAAGTCAGCCCCAGCATTTT

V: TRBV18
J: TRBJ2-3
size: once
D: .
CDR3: CASSPPERVTDTQYF
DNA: TGTGCCAGCTCACCACCCGAAAGGGTCACAGATACGCAGTATTTT

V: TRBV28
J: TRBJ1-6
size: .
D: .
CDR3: CASSLPLGGSSPLHF
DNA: TGTGCCAGCAGTTTACCCCTGGGGGGGAGCTCACCCCTCCACTTT

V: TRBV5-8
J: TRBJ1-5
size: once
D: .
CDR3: CASSFNRDSNQPQHF
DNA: TGTGCCAGCAGCTTTAACCGGGACAGCAATCAGCCCCAGCATTTT

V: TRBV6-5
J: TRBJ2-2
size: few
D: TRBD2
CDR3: CASSPGLLRGGELFF
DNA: TGTGCCAGCAGTCCGGGACTACTACGCGGCGGGGAGCTGTTTTTT

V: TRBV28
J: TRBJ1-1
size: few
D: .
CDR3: CASTPAQGPWVNTEAFF
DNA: TGTGCCAGCACCCCAGCGCAGGGCCCTTGGGTGAACACTGAAGCTTTCTTT

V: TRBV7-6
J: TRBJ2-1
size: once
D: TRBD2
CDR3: CASSWREGVYNEQFF
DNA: TGTGCCAGCAGCTGGCGGGAGGGTGTGTACAATGAGCAGTTCTTC

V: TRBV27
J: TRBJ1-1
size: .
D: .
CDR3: CASTLGRGNTEAFF
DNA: TGTGCCAGCACCCTGGGCAGGGGGAACACTGAAGCTTTCTTT

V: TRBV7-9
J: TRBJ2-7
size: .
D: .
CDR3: CASSWGYPYEQYF
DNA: TGTGCCAGCAGCTGGGGGTACCCTTACGAGCAGTACTTC

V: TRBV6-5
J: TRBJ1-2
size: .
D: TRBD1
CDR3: CATQTGESIAGYTF
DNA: TGTGCCACCCAGACAGGGGAGTCTATTGCGGGCTACACCTTC

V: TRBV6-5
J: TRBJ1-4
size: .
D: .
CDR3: CASSYTVNEKLFF
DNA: TGTGCCAGCAGTTACACAGTTAATGAAAAACTGTTTTTT

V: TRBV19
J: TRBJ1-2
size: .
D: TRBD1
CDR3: CASSFDRVEGGYTF
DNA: TGTGCCAGTAGTTTCGACAGGGTAGAGGGCGGCTACACCTTC

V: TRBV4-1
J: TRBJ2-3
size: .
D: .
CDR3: CASSQVSEATSTDTQYF
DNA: TGCGCCAGCAGCCAAGTATCCGAAGCGACAAGCACAGATACGCAGTATTTT

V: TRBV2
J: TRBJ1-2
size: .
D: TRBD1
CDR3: CASRDDRGTNYGYTF
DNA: TGTGCCAGCAGGGACGACAGGGGTACTAACTATGGCTACACCTTC

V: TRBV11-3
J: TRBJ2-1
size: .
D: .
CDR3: CASSSLRNNEQFF
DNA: TGTGCCAGCAGCTCGTTGCGGAACAATGAGCAGTTCTTC

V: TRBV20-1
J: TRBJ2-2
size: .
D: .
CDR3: CSASWASNTGELFF
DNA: TGCAGTGCTAGTTGGGCATCGAACACCGGGGAGCTGTTTTTT

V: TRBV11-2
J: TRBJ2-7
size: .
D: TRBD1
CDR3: CASSLDRNSYEQYF
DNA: TGTGCCAGCAGCTTGGACAGGAACTCCTACGAGCAGTACTTC

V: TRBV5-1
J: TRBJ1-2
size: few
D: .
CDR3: CASSPYGGLGYGYTF
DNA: TGCGCCAGCAGCCCCTACGGGGGTTTAGGCTATGGCTACACCTTC

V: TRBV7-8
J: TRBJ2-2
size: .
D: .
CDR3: CASSPKRGSTGELFF
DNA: TGTGCCAGCAGCCCGAAACGGGGGTCCACCGGGGAGCTGTTTTTT

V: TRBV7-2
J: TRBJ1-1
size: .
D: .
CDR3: CASSLPPLRGGTEAFF
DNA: TGTGCCAGCAGCTTACCGCCTCTAAGAGGAGGCACTGAAGCTTTCTTT

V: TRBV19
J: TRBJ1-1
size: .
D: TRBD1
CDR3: CASSVTGQGYTEAFF
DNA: TGTGCCAGTAGTGTCACGGGACAGGGTTACACTGAAGCTTTCTTT

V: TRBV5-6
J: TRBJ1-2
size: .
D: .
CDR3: CASSLEGLGGYTF
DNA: TGTGCCAGCAGCTTAGAGGGCCTGGGTGGCTACACCTTC

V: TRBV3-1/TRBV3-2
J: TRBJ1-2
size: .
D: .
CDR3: CASSPFWGAVGYTF
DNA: TGTGCCAGCAGCCCTTTTTGGGGCGCCGTTGGCTACACCTTC

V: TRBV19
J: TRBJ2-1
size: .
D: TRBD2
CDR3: CASKTSGRGDEQFF
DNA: TGTGCCAGTAAGACCAGCGGGAGGGGCGATGAGCAGTTCTTC

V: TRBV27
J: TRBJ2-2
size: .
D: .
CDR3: CASSFMVIRPNTGELFF
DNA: TGTGCCAGCAGTTTCATGGTAATTCGGCCGAACACCGGGGAGCTGTTTTTT

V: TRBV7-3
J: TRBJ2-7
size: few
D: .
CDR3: CASSLSVRDEQYF
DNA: TGTGCCAGCAGCTTAAGCGTAAGGGACGAGCAGTACTTC